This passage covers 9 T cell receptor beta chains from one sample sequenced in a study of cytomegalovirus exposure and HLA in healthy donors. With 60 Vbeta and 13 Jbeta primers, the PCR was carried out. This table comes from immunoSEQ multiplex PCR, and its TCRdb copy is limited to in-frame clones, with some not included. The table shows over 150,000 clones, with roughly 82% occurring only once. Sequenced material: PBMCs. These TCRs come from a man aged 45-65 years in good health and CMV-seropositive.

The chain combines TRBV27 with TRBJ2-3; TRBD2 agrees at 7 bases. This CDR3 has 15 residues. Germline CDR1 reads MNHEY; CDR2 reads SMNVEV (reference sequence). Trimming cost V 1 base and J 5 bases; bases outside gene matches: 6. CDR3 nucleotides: TGTGCCAGCAGTTTATGGGGCGGGGGAGGAGATACGCAGTATTTT. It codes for CASSLWGGGGDTQYF.

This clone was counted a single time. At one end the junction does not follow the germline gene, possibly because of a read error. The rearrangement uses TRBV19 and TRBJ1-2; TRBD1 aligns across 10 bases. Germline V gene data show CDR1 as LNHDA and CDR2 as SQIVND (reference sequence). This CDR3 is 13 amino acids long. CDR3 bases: TGTGCCAGCAGGGACAGGGGTAACAATGGCTACACCTTC. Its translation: CASRDRGNNGYTF.

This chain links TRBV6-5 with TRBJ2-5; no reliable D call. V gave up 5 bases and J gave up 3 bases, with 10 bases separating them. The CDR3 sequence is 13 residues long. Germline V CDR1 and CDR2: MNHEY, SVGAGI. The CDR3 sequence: CASSEGGEETQYF. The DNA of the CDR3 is TGTGCCAGCAGTGAAGGCGGAGAAGAGACCCAGTACTTC.

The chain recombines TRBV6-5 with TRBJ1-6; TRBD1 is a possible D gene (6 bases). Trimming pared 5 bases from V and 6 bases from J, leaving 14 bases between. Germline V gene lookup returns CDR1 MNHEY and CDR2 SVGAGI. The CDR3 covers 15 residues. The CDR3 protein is CASSMQGIVNSPLHF. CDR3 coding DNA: TGTGCCAGCAGTATGCAGGGGATTGTTAATTCACCCCTCCACTTT.

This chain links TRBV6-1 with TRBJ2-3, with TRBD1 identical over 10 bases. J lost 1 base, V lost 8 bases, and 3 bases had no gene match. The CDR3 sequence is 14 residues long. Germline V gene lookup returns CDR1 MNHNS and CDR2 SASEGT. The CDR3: CASAGQGGTDTQYF. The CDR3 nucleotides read TGTGCCAGCGCCGGACAGGGGGGCACAGATACGCAGTATTTT.

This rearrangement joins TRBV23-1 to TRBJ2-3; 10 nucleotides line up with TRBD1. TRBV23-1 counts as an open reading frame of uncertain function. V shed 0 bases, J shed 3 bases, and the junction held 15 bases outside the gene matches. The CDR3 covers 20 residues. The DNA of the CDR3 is TGCGCCAGCAGTCAATCAAGGGACAGGGGCCGCGAGTTGCGTACAGATACGCAGTATTTT. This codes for CASSQSRDRGRELRTDTQYF.

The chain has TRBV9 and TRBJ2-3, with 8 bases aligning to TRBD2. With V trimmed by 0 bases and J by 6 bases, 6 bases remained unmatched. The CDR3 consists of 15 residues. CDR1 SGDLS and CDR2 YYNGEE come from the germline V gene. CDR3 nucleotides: TGTGCCAGCAGCGTAGTAACTAGCGGTTTTGATACGCAGTATTTT. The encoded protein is CASSVVTSGFDTQYF.

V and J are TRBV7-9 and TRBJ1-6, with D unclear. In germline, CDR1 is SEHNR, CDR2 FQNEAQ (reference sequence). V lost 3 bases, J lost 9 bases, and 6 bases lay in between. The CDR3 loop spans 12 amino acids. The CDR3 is CASSLTPSPLHF. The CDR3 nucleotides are TGTGCCAGCAGCTTGACACCTTCACCCCTCCACTTT.

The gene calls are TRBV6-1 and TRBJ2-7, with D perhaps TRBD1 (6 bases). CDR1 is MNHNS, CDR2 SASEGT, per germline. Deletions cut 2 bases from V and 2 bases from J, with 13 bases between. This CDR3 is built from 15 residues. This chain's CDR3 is CASSEFRTATYEQYF. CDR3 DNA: TGTGCCAGCAGTGAATTCCGGACAGCCACCTACGAGCAGTACTTC.